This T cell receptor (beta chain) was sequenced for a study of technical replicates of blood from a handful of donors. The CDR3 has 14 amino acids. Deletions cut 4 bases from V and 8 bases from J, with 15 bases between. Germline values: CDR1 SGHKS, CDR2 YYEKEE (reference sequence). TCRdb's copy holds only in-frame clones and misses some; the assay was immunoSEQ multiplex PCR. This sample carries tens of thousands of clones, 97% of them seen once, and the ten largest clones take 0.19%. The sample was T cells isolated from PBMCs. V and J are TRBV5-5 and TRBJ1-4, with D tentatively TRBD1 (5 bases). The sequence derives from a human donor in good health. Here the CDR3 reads CASSPGTGIEKLFF. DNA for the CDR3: TGTGCCAGCAGCCCCGGGACTGGGATAGAAAAACTGTTTTTT.